These 32 T cell receptor beta chains originate from one sample sequenced in a study of T cell clonotyping in hematopoietic cell transplantation. Time point indicated: recipient sample about 28 days before transplant, after cytoreduction. Sequenced by immunoSEQ multiplex PCR; TCRdb stores in-frame clones only, minus some. The sample carries 25,000 to 30,000 clones, roughly 80% recorded once. Here the sequenced sample was peripheral blood mononuclear cells, taken before stem cell transplant. Every receptor here comes from a woman aged 25 to 39 with chronic myeloid leukemia. Some clones in this sample may be carry-over from other donors' samples.

This chain uses TRBV6-5 with TRBJ1-1; D not resolved. The V and J ends lost 0 bases and 4 bases respectively, with 9 bases between them. This CDR3 contains 14 residues. Germline values: CDR1 MNHEY, CDR2 SVGAGI. The CDR3 region has the DNA TGTGCCAGCAGTTACTCGAAAGGTCGCACTGAAGCTTTCTTT. This encodes CASSYSKGRTEAFF.

This clone showed up just once. The chain links TRBV7-2 to TRBJ1-2; TRBD1 might be the D (6 bases). V gave up 4 bases and J gave up 4 bases, with 13 bases separating them. This CDR3 contains 14 residues. Germline V gene data show CDR1 as SGHTA and CDR2 as FQGNSA. The CDR3 spells CASSSSTGFYGYTF. As DNA, the CDR3 is TGTGCCAGCAGCTCATCGACAGGATTCTATGGCTACACCTTC. The full variable domain, with the rest looked up from reference TRBV7-2 and TRBJ1-2, is GAGVSQSPSNKVTEKGKDVELRCDPISGHTALYWYRQSLGQGLEFLIYFQGNSAPDKSGLPSDRFSAERTGGSVSTLTIQRTQQEDSAVYLCASSSSTGFYGYTFGSGTRLTVV.

This chain links TRBV4-1 with TRBJ1-2, with D maybe TRBD1 (6 bases). The CDR3 is 15 amino acids. Germline V gene lookup returns CDR1 MGHRA and CDR2 YSYEKL. V lost 0 bases and J 7 bases, leaving 15 bases between the germline ends. The CDR3 spells CASSQDPPGASGYTF. The CDR3, as DNA: TGCGCCAGCAGCCAAGATCCCCCGGGGGCAAGTGGCTACACCTTC.

The CDR3: CASSANVAETQYF. The CDR3 nucleotides are TGTGCCAGCAGTGCAAATGTCGCGGAGACCCAGTACTTC. The rearrangement joins TRBV9 to TRBJ2-5; D is undetermined. The germline gives CDR1 SGDLS, CDR2 YYNGEE. This CDR3 spans 13 amino acids. The ends were cut back, 5 bases at V and 5 bases at J, with 13 bases in the middle.

The V gene is TRBV11-2, the J gene TRBJ2-1; 13 bases align to TRBD2. V lost 5 bases, J lost 4 bases, and 11 bases stayed unmatched. Germline V CDR1 and CDR2: SGHAT, FQNNGV. The CDR3 runs to 18 residues. The CDR3: CASSLKQTSGGRYNEQFF. The DNA of the CDR3 is TGTGCCAGCAGCCTCAAACAGACTAGCGGGGGGAGGTACAATGAGCAGTTCTTC. Supplemented by reference TRBV11-2 and TRBJ2-1, the full variable domain reads EAGVAQSPRYKIIEKRQSVAFWCNPISGHATLYWYQQILGQGPKLLIQFQNNGVVDDSQLPKDRFSAERLKGVDSTLKIQPAKLEDSAVYLCASSLKQTSGGRYNEQFFGPGTRLTVL.

V and J are TRBV11-3 and TRBJ2-2; no clear D gene. Germline CDR1 and CDR2: SGHNT and YENEEA. V was shortened by 4 bases and J by 6 bases, with 6 bases between the two germline ends. The CDR3 spans 12 residues. In DNA, the CDR3 is TGTGCCAGCAGCTGGGAATCCGGGGAGCTGTTTTTT. It translates to CASSWESGELFF. The full variable domain, completed using reference TRBV11-3 and TRBJ2-2, is EAGVVQSPRYKIIEKKQPVAFWCNPISGHNTLYWYLQNLGQGPELLIRYENEEAVDDSQLPKDRFSAERLKGVDSTLKIQPAELGDSAVYLCASSWESGELFFGEGSRLTVL.

V usage is TRBV30 and J usage is TRBJ2-3, with 7 bases lining up with TRBD2. Germline-derived CDR1 and CDR2 are GTSNPN and SVGIG (reference sequence). Trimming removed 5 bases from V and 4 bases from J; junction bases left unmatched: 12. There are 15 residues in the CDR3. For the CDR3, the DNA is TGTGCCTGGGGAACTAAACAGCGGGGCTCAGATACGCAGTATTTT. This gives the protein CAWGTKQRGSDTQYF.

This CDR3 is CASSEAVGRLGYTF. CDR3 in DNA: TGTGCCAGCAGTGAAGCCGTGGGGCGGCTTGGCTACACCTTC. The chain joins TRBV6-1 to TRBJ1-2, with TRBD1 as a possible D gene (5 bases). V was trimmed by 0 bases and J by 7 bases, leaving 12 bases between them. The CDR3 has 14 amino acids. From germline, CDR1 is MNHNS and CDR2 SASEGT.

The chain uses TRBV5-1 and TRBJ2-2; TRBD1 might be the D (6 bases). The CDR3 spans 14 residues. Germline V gives CDR1 SGHRS, CDR2 YFSETQ. Trimming shortened V by 0 bases and J by 7 bases, and 10 bases separated the two germline ends. The CDR3 DNA sequence: TGCGCCAGCAGCTTGGACAGGGTAGGCGGGGAGCTGTTTTTT. Residues: CASSLDRVGGELFF.

A note on this clone: At one end the junction does not follow the germline gene, possibly because of a read error. The chain has TRBV7-7 and TRBJ1-4; 7 bases map to TRBD1. Germline V lookup: CDR1 SSHAT, CDR2 FNYEAQ (reference sequence). This CDR3 comprises 13 residues. For the CDR3, the DNA is TGTGCTAGCAGCTTAGCGCAGGGGGGAAAACTGTTTTTT. The encoded protein is CASSLAQGGKLFF.

The genes are TRBV2 and TRBJ1-1; D is unresolved. The CDR3 covers 13 residues. Trimming stripped 3 bases from V and 1 base from J, with 6 bases between. Germline loops: CDR1 SNHLY, CDR2 FYNNEI. In nucleotides, the CDR3 is TGTGCCAGCAGTGAGCGTCCGAACACTGAAGCTTTCTTT. The encoded protein is CASSERPNTEAFF.

The chain uses TRBV19 and TRBJ1-1, with D hard to call. This CDR3 comprises 13 residues. Trimming shortened V by 3 bases and J by 5 bases, and 10 bases separated the two germline ends. CDR1 is LNHDA and CDR2 is SQIVND in the germline V gene (reference sequence). CDR3 DNA sequence: TGTGCCAGTAGTATCGGGGTCGAGACTGAAGCTTTCTTT. Translating gives CASSIGVETEAFF.

This chain links TRBV14 with TRBJ2-7; D not certain. CDR1 SGHDN and CDR2 FVKESK come from the germline V gene. V was clipped by 4 bases and J by 2 bases, with 9 bases between them. This CDR3 is 13 amino acids long. The CDR3 is CASSRREAYEQYF. The DNA for the CDR3 is TGTGCCAGCAGCCGTAGAGAGGCCTACGAGCAGTACTTC.

This clone was detected a few times. The chain joins TRBV7-7 to TRBJ2-3, with no clear D. The CDR3 extends over 15 amino acids. Germline CDR1 SSHAT, CDR2 FNYEAQ (reference sequence). CDR3 nucleotide sequence: TGTGCTGGCAGCTTCGGCAGCCTTAGCACAGATACGCAGTATTTT. Translating it yields CAGSFGSLSTDTQYF. The complete variable domain, with remaining parts taken from reference TRBV7-7 and TRBJ2-3, reads GAGVSQSPRYKVTKRGQDVTLRCDPISSHATLYWYQQALGQGPEFLTYFNYEAQPDKSGLPSDRFSAERPEGSISTLTIQRTEQRDSAMYRCAGSFGSLSTDTQYFGPGTRLTVL.

This chain links TRBV29-1 with TRBJ1-2; 7 nucleotides align to TRBD1. The CDR3 totals 12 residues. Trimming cost V 4 bases and J 2 bases; bases outside gene matches: 1. In germline, CDR1 is SQVTM, CDR2 ANQGSEA. CDR3 nucleotides: TGCAGCGTTGGGGGACAGAACTATGGCTACACCTTC. Protein product: CSVGGQNYGYTF.

The chain carries TRBV2 and TRBJ2-3, with no clear D. V gave up 4 bases and J gave up 4 bases, with 12 bases separating them. The CDR3 runs to 14 residues. The germline V gene has CDR1 SNHLY and CDR2 FYNNEI. CDR3 protein: CASSVRPAADTQYF. CDR3 sequence (DNA): TGTGCCAGCAGTGTCCGACCCGCCGCAGATACGCAGTATTTT.

The rearrangement uses TRBV2 and TRBJ2-1; D possibly corresponds to TRBD2 (6 bases). CDR1 SNHLY and CDR2 FYNNEI come from the germline V gene. Trimming pared 9 bases from V and 6 bases from J, leaving 15 bases between. The length of the CDR3 is 13 residues. CDR3 region: CARGTRHGNEQFF. The CDR3 DNA reads as TGTGCCAGAGGGACTCGACACGGCAATGAGCAGTTCTTC.

The V gene is TRBV2, the J gene TRBJ1-1; D is ambiguous. This CDR3 comprises 13 residues. Trimming pared 6 bases from V and 1 base from J, leaving 9 bases between. Germline V gene sequence: CDR1 SNHLY, CDR2 FYNNEI. The CDR3 region is CASRRVGNTEAFF. The DNA of the CDR3 is TGTGCCAGCAGAAGGGTAGGGAACACTGAAGCTTTCTTT.

This clone showed up just once. V usage is TRBV9 and J usage is TRBJ2-7, with a tentative D call TRBD2 (5 bases). Germline CDR1 is SGDLS and CDR2 is YYNGEE. The ends were cut back, 5 bases at V and 5 bases at J, with 23 bases in the middle. There are 16 residues in the CDR3. CDR3 protein: CASSDGILQTGNEQYF. CDR3 nucleotides: TGTGCCAGCAGTGATGGTATACTTCAGACGGGGAACGAGCAGTACTTC.

The chain links TRBV7-3 to TRBJ1-5; the D is unclear. The germline V and J ends were trimmed by 0 bases and 0 bases, with 6 bases remaining between them. This CDR3 is 15 amino acids long. Germline V CDR1 and CDR2: SGHTA, FQGTGA. In DNA, the CDR3 is TGTGCCAGCAGCTTAACCGGTAATAGCAATCAGCCCCAGCATTTT. Its translation is CASSLTGNSNQPQHF.

The chain recombines TRBV6-1 with TRBJ2-7, with TRBD1 matching over 7 bases. CDR3 size: 15 residues. V trimming: 2 bases; J trimming: 6 bases; junction bases outside the gene matches: 10. CDR1 and CDR2 from the germline V gene are MNHNS and SASEGT. This chain's CDR3 is CASSEPRTGGREQYV. The CDR3 DNA follows: TGTGCCAGCAGTGAACCTAGGACAGGAGGTCGCGAGCAGTACGTC.

The V call is TRBV7-9, the J call TRBJ1-2; D unclear. V was cut by 1 base and J by 9 bases, with 9 bases left in between. There are 12 residues in the CDR3. Germline CDR1 and CDR2: SEHNR and FQNEAQ (reference sequence). The chain's CDR3 is CASSLDVMRYTF. The CDR3 DNA reads as TGTGCCAGCAGCTTAGATGTGATGCGCTACACCTTC.

V is TRBV30 and J is TRBJ1-6; no definite D call. The CDR3 is 14 residues long. V dropped 3 bases and J dropped 0 bases, with 6 bases sitting between them. From germline, CDR1 is GTSNPN and CDR2 SVGIG (reference sequence). CDR3 nucleotides: TGTGCCTGGAGAGAGAGCTCCTATAATTCACCCCTCCACTTT. It yields the protein CAWRESSYNSPLHF.

The chain carries TRBV13 and TRBJ2-7; the D is unclear. Germline V gene sequence: CDR1 PRHDT, CDR2 FYEKMQ (reference sequence). CDR3 length: 14 residues. The germline V and J ends were trimmed by 2 bases and 1 base, with 9 bases remaining between them. CDR3 sequence: CASSLYPGSYEQYF. DNA for the CDR3: TGTGCCAGCAGCTTATATCCTGGATCCTACGAGCAGTACTTC.

V is TRBV9 and J is TRBJ2-7, with TRBD2 identical over 7 bases. Per the germline V gene, CDR1 is SGDLS and CDR2 is YYNGEE. CDR3 length equals 14 residues. V trimming: 2 bases; J trimming: 5 bases; junction bases outside the gene matches: 7. CDR3 nucleotide sequence: TGTGCCAGCAGCGTTTCGGGCGGGAGCCACGAGCAGTACTTC. Protein sequence: CASSVSGGSHEQYF.

The chain joins TRBV6-5 to TRBJ2-7; D possibly uses TRBD1 or TRBD2 (5 bases each). CDR1 is MNHEY and CDR2 is SVGAGI in the germline V gene. CDR3 size: 12 residues. Trimming removed 1 base from V and 6 bases from J, with 7 bases in between. In DNA, the CDR3 is TGTGCCAGCAGTTACTTGAGGGGCGAGCAGTACTTC. It specifies CASSYLRGEQYF.

V gene TRBV7-9 combines with J gene TRBJ1-2, with D unresolved. The V and J ends lost 1 base and 2 bases respectively, with 5 bases between them. The CDR3 consists of 13 residues. From germline, CDR1 is SEHNR and CDR2 FQNEAQ (reference sequence). CDR3 in DNA: TGTGCCAGCAGCTTAGGTCAGAACTATGGCTACACCTTC. This gives the protein CASSLGQNYGYTF.

V and J are TRBV9 and TRBJ2-5; the D gene is possibly TRBD1 (6 bases). The germline V and J ends were trimmed by 2 bases and 1 base, with 15 bases remaining between them. This CDR3 is 16 amino acids long. Germline V lookup: CDR1 SGDLS, CDR2 YYNGEE. In DNA, the CDR3 is TGTGCCAGCAGCGTGGGGGCAGGGCCACTCCAAGAGACCCAGTACTTC. Residues: CASSVGAGPLQETQYF.

The CDR3 sequence: CASSVNTEAFF. The CDR3 region has the DNA TGTGCCAGTAGCGTGAACACTGAAGCTTTCTTT. The chain has TRBV19 and TRBJ1-1; D call uncertain. This CDR3 spans 11 amino acids. Trimming shortened V by 6 bases and J by 0 bases, and 2 bases separated the two germline ends. Germline V gene sequence: CDR1 LNHDA, CDR2 SQIVND (reference sequence).

The gene calls are TRBV30 and TRBJ2-7; 7 bases line up with TRBD2. The CDR3 is 13 amino acids. The germline V gene encodes CDR1 GTSNPN and CDR2 SVGIG (reference sequence). J was trimmed by 9 bases and V by 1 base; bases with no gene match: 9. The CDR3 protein is CAWSGREGLLQYF. CDR3 sequence (DNA): TGTGCCTGGAGTGGGAGGGAGGGGCTTTTGCAGTACTTC.

The chain joins TRBV19 to TRBJ1-2; 7 bases are a match to TRBD1. The CDR3 runs 15 residues. The ends lost 4 bases at V and 2 bases at J; junction bases unmatched: 7. Germline CDR1 is LNHDA and CDR2 is SQIVND (reference sequence). The CDR3 loop is CASSTQGTPNYGYTF. CDR3 nucleotides: TGTGCCAGTAGTACACAGGGGACCCCCAACTATGGCTACACCTTC.

This chain links TRBV6-5 with TRBJ2-2; D call uncertain. CDR1 MNHEY and CDR2 SVGAGI come from the germline V gene. The V and J ends lost 7 bases and 3 bases respectively, with 9 bases between them. The CDR3 sequence is 13 residues long. CDR3 sequence reads: CASTYRDTGELFF. The CDR3 bases are TGTGCCAGCACCTACAGAGACACCGGGGAGCTGTTTTTT.